The text below deals with one TCR beta chain. Its cognate antigen is unknown. 13 Jbeta primers and 60 Vbeta primers were used for the PCR. TCRdb's table, derived via immunoSEQ multiplex PCR, lists solely in-frame clones and lacks some. Of some 160,000 clones detected, approximately 80% appear once; the ten largest clones hold about 1.5%. At collection, donors were nominally healthy, but unrecorded immune exposures were probable. These data come from a study of cytomegalovirus exposure and HLA in healthy donors. Study conclusions and caveats: In a later analysis, compared with equally common non-associated chains, HLA-associated beta chains were more expanded. Most of the CMV-associated TCR beta chains (in a later analysis) appeared to be HLA-restricted. The study listed under 200 cytomegalovirus-associated TCR beta chains.

This CDR3 contains 13 residues. Trimming pared 2 bases from V and 4 bases from J, leaving 10 bases between. Germline V CDR1 and CDR2: SGHNT, YYREEE (reference sequence). Specimen: PBMCs. The chain uses TRBV5-4 and TRBJ2-7; D is ambiguous. The sequence derives from a woman aged 25 to 39 in good health and CMV-seronegative. The CDR3, as DNA: TGTGCCAGCAGCTTATCCTCGGTATACGAGCAGTACTTC. Translating gives CASSLSSVYEQYF.